Each of the 14 T cell receptor beta chains below was sequenced from the same sample in a study of shared clonotypes between healthy human individuals. Using immunoSEQ multiplex PCR, the repertoire was profiled, and TCRdb retains in-frame clones only, with some absent. In the table there are roughly 500,000 clones, 75% to 85% of which are singletons. The source material was PBMCs. All receptors derive from a woman aged 35 to 49 in good health. Some clones in this sample may be carry-over from other donors' samples.

The rearrangement links TRBV5-1 to TRBJ2-1, with D tentatively TRBD2 (6 bases). The CDR3 totals 13 residues. The germline V gene has CDR1 SGHRS and CDR2 YFSETQ. The ends were cut back, 2 bases at V and 8 bases at J, with 11 bases in the middle. In DNA form, the CDR3 reads TGCGCCAGCAGCTTCCCGGAGGGGCATGAGCAGTTCTTC. Protein sequence: CASSFPEGHEQFF. Supplemented by reference TRBV5-1 and TRBJ2-1, the full variable domain reads KAGVTQTPRYLIKTRGQQVTLSCSPISGHRSVSWYQQTPGQGLQFLFEYFSETQRNKGNFPGRFSGRQFSNSRSEMNVSTLELGDSALYLCASSFPEGHEQFFGPGTRLTVL.

The V and J genes are TRBV4-2 and TRBJ2-1, with 11 nucleotides matching TRBD1. Trimming took 4 bases from V and 7 from J; bases not matched to a gene: 9. The V gene's germline CDR1 is LGHNA and CDR2 YNFKEQ. The length of the CDR3 is 16 residues. CDR3 bases: TGTGCCAGCAGCCCAGGCCGGACAGGGGGCTGGAATGAGCAGTTCTTC. Translated: CASSPGRTGGWNEQFF.

The chain joins TRBV2 to TRBJ2-1; weak D call: TRBD2 (7 bases). The CDR3 is made up of 15 amino acids. Germline lookup yields CDR1 SNHLY and CDR2 FYNNEI. V was trimmed by 6 bases and J by 6 bases, leaving 18 bases between them. CDR3 bases: TGTGCCAGCAGCCCCGGGGGGCGCCTTATCAATGAGCAGTTCTTC. Translating gives CASSPGGRLINEQFF.

This chain uses TRBV28 with TRBJ2-5, with no clear D. Between the trimmed V and J ends, which lost 6 bases and 2 bases, there was a span of 13 bases. The CDR3 runs 14 residues. The V gene's germline CDR1 is MDHEN and CDR2 SYDVKM. The CDR3 nucleotides are TGTGCCAGCAGCCAGAACCAGGCGCAAGAGACCCAGTACTTC. This encodes CASSQNQAQETQYF.

This sequence joins TRBV6-1 and TRBJ2-1, with a possible D match to TRBD1 (5 bases). The CDR3 contains 16 residues. The germline gives CDR1 MNHNS, CDR2 SASEGT. V gave up 4 bases and J gave up 1 base, with 14 bases separating them. CDR3 in DNA: TGTGCCAGCAGTGTACAGGACAATTGGTCCTACAATGAGCAGTTCTTC. As protein: CASSVQDNWSYNEQFF.

This clone came up a few times. The V gene is TRBV4-3, the J gene TRBJ1-1; no reliable D call. The CDR3 is 15 residues long. Germline CDR1 LGHNA, CDR2 YSLEER. V was trimmed by 4 bases and J by 3 bases, leaving 15 bases between them. The CDR3 DNA reads as TGCGCCAGCAGCCGACTGGCAAACGCTTACACTGAAGCTTTCTTT. Translation: CASSRLANAYTEAFF.

The V and J genes are TRBV27 and TRBJ1-1; 11 bases agree with TRBD1. V gave up 5 bases and J gave up 6 bases; unmatched junction bases: 8. This CDR3 comprises 15 residues. Germline CDR1 MNHEY, CDR2 SMNVEV (reference sequence). The DNA of the CDR3 is TGTGCCAGCAGTCCAGGACAGGGGGCTCGGGCTGAAGCTTTCTTT. It is translated as CASSPGQGARAEAFF.

This clone was picked up many times. The chain carries TRBV29-1 and TRBJ2-1; D is uncertain. The germline CDR1 and CDR2 sequences are SQVTM and ANQGSEA. Trimming pared 6 bases from V and 9 bases from J, leaving 18 bases between. The CDR3 sequence is 13 residues long. The chain's CDR3 is CSVVASRVGEQFF. In DNA, the CDR3 is TGCAGCGTCGTTGCGTCTCGGGTGGGTGAGCAGTTCTTC.

The J gene is TRBJ1-6, the V gene TRBV5-3; the D gene is possibly TRBD1 (5 bases). TRBV5-3 is placed among ORFs of uncertain function. V was clipped by 4 bases and J by 14 bases, with 13 bases between them. The CDR3 consists of 12 residues. The CDR3: CARSQGKPTLHF. The CDR3 DNA reads as TGTGCCAGAAGCCAGGGTAAACCCACCCTCCACTTT.

This clone turned up a few times. The chain uses TRBV2 and TRBJ1-2; D is undetermined. The CDR3 has 11 residues. V was cut by 2 bases and J by 8 bases, with 6 bases left in between. CDR1 is SNHLY, CDR2 FYNNEI, per germline. The CDR3 loop reads CASSERDGYTF. The CDR3 DNA reads TGTGCCAGCAGTGAACGAGACGGCTACACCTTC.

Worth noting for this clone: This may be a read error, as it is one base from a much larger clone. The chain uses TRBV7-2 and TRBJ2-7; D is unresolved. The V end was cut by 5 bases, the J end by 2 bases, with 4 bases between. The germline V gene encodes CDR1 SGHTA and CDR2 FQGNSA. This CDR3 contains 11 residues. The CDR3 nucleotides are TGTGCCAGCAGCGGGACCTACGAGCAGTACTTC. This gives the protein CASSGTYEQYF.

The chain combines TRBV7-9 with TRBJ2-6; D call uncertain. CDR3 length equals 14 residues. With 2 bases removed from V and 3 bases from J, the gap between germline ends came to 5 bases. Germline V gene lookup returns CDR1 SEHNR and CDR2 FQNEAQ (reference sequence). The CDR3 is CASSLSLGANVLTF. CDR3 coding DNA: TGTGCCAGCAGCTTAAGTCTTGGGGCCAACGTCCTGACTTTC.

J is TRBJ1-5 and V is TRBV2; 8 bases agree with TRBD1. Germline V lookup: CDR1 SNHLY, CDR2 FYNNEI. The CDR3 length is 16 residues. Trimming removed 6 bases from V and 0 bases from J; junction bases left unmatched: 7. This CDR3 is CASRDDRGNSNQPQHF. CDR3 in DNA: TGTGCCAGCAGGGATGACAGGGGCAATAGCAATCAGCCCCAGCATTTT. The variable domain in full, with the rest retrieved from reference TRBV2 and TRBJ1-5, is EPEVTQTPSHQVTQMGQEVILRCVPISNHLYFYWYRQILGQKVEFLVSFYNNEISEKSEIFDDQFSVERPDGSNFTLKIRSTKLEDSAMYFCASRDDRGNSNQPQHFGDGTRLSIL.

The chain has TRBV5-7 and TRBJ1-4; D may be TRBD1 (6 bases). TRBV5-7 is known as an ORF, though its function is uncertain. With 0 bases removed from V and 8 bases from J, the gap between germline ends came to 14 bases. The length of the CDR3 is 15 residues. CDR3 residues: CASSLGVDSHEKLFF. CDR3 sequence (DNA): TGTGCCAGCAGCTTGGGGGTGGACAGCCACGAAAAACTGTTTTTT.